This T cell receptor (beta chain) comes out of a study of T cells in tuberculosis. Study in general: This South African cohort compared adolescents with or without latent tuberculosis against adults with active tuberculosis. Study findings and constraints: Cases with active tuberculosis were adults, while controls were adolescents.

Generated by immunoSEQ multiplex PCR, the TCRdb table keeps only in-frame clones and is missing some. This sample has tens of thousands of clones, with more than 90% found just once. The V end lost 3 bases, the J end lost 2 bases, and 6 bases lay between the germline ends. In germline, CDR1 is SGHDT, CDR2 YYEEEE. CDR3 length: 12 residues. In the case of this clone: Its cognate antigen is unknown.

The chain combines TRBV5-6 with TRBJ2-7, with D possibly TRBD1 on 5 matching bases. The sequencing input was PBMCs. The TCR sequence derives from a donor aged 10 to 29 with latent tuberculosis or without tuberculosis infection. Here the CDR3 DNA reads TGTGCCAGCAGCTCGGACACCTACGAGCAGTACTTC. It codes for CASSSDTYEQYF.